The present T cell receptor beta chain was sequenced within a study of T-cell memory formation after mild COVID-19. Study at large: TCR clusters were mostly confined to one donor each.

Constant-segment primers served in 5'RACE that generated TCR alpha and TCR beta cDNA libraries bearing sample barcodes and UMIs. Each CDR3 protein gets one entry after TCRdb re-called the 5' RACE reads with MiXCR. The sample has 550,000 to 700,000 distinct CDR3 sequences, roughly a sixth seen once. A word on this clonotype: Antigen specificity is unknown.

Study outcomes and limitations: Certain responding clones were present in pre-infection memory, suggesting participation of cross-reactive memory. Contracting clones from day 15 to 85 had balanced CD4/CD8; later expanders favoured CD4+.

Per the germline V gene, CDR1 is MDHEN and CDR2 is SYDVKM. The CDR3 sequence is 19 residues long. V was clipped by 6 bases and J by 6 bases; unmatched bases: 17. The sequence was collected from an adult woman who had mild COVID-19 (a few samples of this study predate the infection). Cell type and time point are not known. Sequenced material: PBMCs or a T cell subset sorted from them (not recorded which). This chain joins TRBV28 and TRBJ2-1; 13 nucleotides align to TRBD2. In DNA form, the CDR3 reads TGTGCCAGCAGACGTGAACCGTGGCGGGGGACTAGCGGGGTCAATGAGCAGTTCTTC. Residues: CASRREPWRGTSGVNEQFF.